This TCR beta chain was recorded in a study of blood T cell repertoires in COVID-19. As for the study in general: From the United States, Italy and Spain came samples of acute and convalescent COVID-19. Sample material is recorded as cDNA or gDNA derived from T cells, B-cell-depleted T cells, or PBMCs.

While infection was still active, Seattle patients were enrolled and then followed longitudinally. V shed 4 bases, J shed 5 bases, and the junction held 12 bases outside the gene matches. Germline CDR1 KGHDR, CDR2 SFDVKD. This CDR3 contains 18 residues. In the authors' methods: Estimation of nucleated cell counts relied on the amplification of reference gene primers. Sequencing was performed with immunoSEQ multiplex PCR; in TCRdb, only in-frame clones are kept and a portion is missing. That table gives V, J and clone size, and the DNA gave D and trimming. The data show over 450,000 clones, approximately 89% seen once.

The rearrangement joins TRBV24-1 to TRBJ2-2; 10 nucleotides line up with TRBD1. The source material was peripheral blood. The receptor comes from a man younger than 35 with COVID-19, enrolled during active disease. The CDR3 protein is CATSDSMGGQGKTGELFF. CDR3 bases: TGTGCCACCAGTGACTCTATGGGGGGACAGGGGAAGACCGGGGAGCTGTTTTTT.